Following are 2 T cell receptor beta chains from one sample sequenced in a study of shared clonotypes between healthy human individuals. Naive CD8 isolation took CD45RO-negative cells positively selected for CCR7 and excluded terminally differentiated effector memory CD45RA+ cells. Produced via immunoSEQ multiplex PCR; TCRdb's table is partial and in-frame only. The table has 1.5 million to 2.5 million clones, over 85% seen once; the top ten hold roughly 1.2%. The sequenced sample consisted of naive CD8+ T cells sorted from blood. These receptor sequences come from a man younger than 35 in good health.

The V and J genes are TRBV27 and TRBJ2-6, with 11 bases lining up with TRBD1. CDR3 length: 17 amino acids. Germline assignment: CDR1 MNHEY and CDR2 SMNVEV (reference sequence). J was trimmed by 0 bases and V by 8 bases; bases with no gene match: 6. The CDR3 protein is CASGGTGGSSGANVLTF. CDR3 coding DNA: TGTGCCAGCGGGGGGACAGGGGGTTCCTCTGGGGCCAACGTCCTGACTTTC.

The chain carries TRBV7-9 and TRBJ2-3; 7 bases match TRBD1. The CDR3 is 16 residues long. Unmatched junction bases numbered 10, after V lost 5 bases and J lost 2 bases. Germline V gives CDR1 SEHNR, CDR2 FQNEAQ (reference sequence). As DNA, the CDR3 is TGTGCCAGCAGCCCAGACCCAGGGGGTCACACAGATACGCAGTATTTT. It translates to CASSPDPGGHTDTQYF.